Described below is a single T cell receptor beta chain sequence and its context. The clone's antigen remains unknown. No per-base quality is available; no much larger clone lies one base away. Germline trimming amounts to 0 bases on V and 7 bases on J, with 4 as the count of junction bases outside the gene matches. Sequences LGHDT (CDR1) and YNNKEL (CDR2) are obtained from the germline V gene (reference sequence). From its cysteine to its phenylalanine, the CDR3 spans 14 amino acids. Only the CDR3 DNA is retained, 42 bases long and in frame from the first base. TCRbeta CDR3 regions were amplified from genomic DNA using the immunoSEQ Assay, a bias-controlled multiplex PCR. The paper's processing steps were these. Within the assay, amplification of reference gene primers was used to estimate how many nucleated cells each sample contained. To quantify the absolute abundance of each unique TCRbeta CDR3 rearrangement, sequence reads were collapsed and filtered. Productive Simpson clonality was computed per sample as the square root of Simpson's diversity index over productive rearrangements. What TCRdb holds here is the immuneACCESS table cut down to in-frame rearrangements. Part of the clones is not present; checked against another copy, under half of the missing clones reflect an unresolved V gene, and the others are unexplained. V and J calls and clone size are given by that table; D and trimming were obtained from the DNA. Counted in this sample were a few hundred thousand clones; roughly 91% of them appeared once. Together, the top ten hold over 9% of the sample.

This sample was taken from a study of blood T cell repertoires in COVID-19 (TCRdb year 2020). For context, the study as a whole: Collaborator samples came from the United States, Italy and Spain and covered acute and convalescent phases of COVID-19. The prospective study material was composed of cDNA or gDNA derived from T cells, B-cell-depleted T cells, or PBMCs. Subjects who had been exposed to COVID-19, were actively infected with it, or had recovered from it provided the deeply sampled blood TCRbeta repertoires that made up the dataset. The repertoires were released in a freely available public database intended as a resource for research on the immune response to SARS-CoV-2. Samples came from the ongoing ImmuneRACE study (first 160 participants) plus 1,254 subjects from 6 global collaborators. The sample metadata nearly always contained a de-identified subject ID, COVID-19 status, age in years and sex. Where available, HLA class I and class II types were taken from metadata supplied by the sample provider and were not determined by assay-based typing.

The research as a whole found: The quantity of clinical and demographic metadata differed by source and by participant and was supplied without curation.

Enrolling through a virtual design, the prospective study's participants ranged in age from roughly 18 to 89 years and lived across more than 20 United States geographic areas. In the prospective study, cohorts were assigned on the basis of participant-reported clinical history obtained from a screening survey and a study questionnaire. ImmuneRACE Cohort 3 recovered participants were defined by two consecutive negative NP/OP PCR tests, healthcare professional clearance, or symptom resolution. In the prospective study, whole blood, serum and a nasopharyngeal or oropharyngeal swab were collected from each participant by mobile phlebotomists. Additional blood draws and questionnaires over an approximately two-month period could optionally be provided by prospective study participants. Before DNA extraction, prospective study blood samples were shipped either frozen or at room temperature.

This clonotype was obtained from a woman in her thirties who had recovered from COVID-19. The sequence links TRBV3-1 (or the pseudogene TRBV3-2) to TRBJ2-5; 8 of the junction bases match TRBD2. The sequenced sample was PBMCs or T cells enriched from blood (not recorded which). The CDR3 region reads CASSQDTAGVTQYF. The DNA sequence is as follows: TGTGCCAGCAGCCAAGATACAGCGGGAGTGACCCAGTACTTC.